This paragraph covers one T cell receptor (beta chain) sequence. Its specificity is unknown. Here immunoSEQ multiplex PCR was the method, and the copy in TCRdb shows in-frame clones only, minus some. The table lists approximately 79,000 clones, around four fifths of them singletons. The sample comes from a study of T cell responses to AZD1222 COVID-19 vaccine. Study results and caveats: Just a handful of people given AZD1222 tested seropositive at baseline.

The germline V gene has CDR1 MNHNS and CDR2 SASEGT. The trim removed 0 bases at V and 0 bases at J, leaving 2 bases unmatched. The CDR3 length is 17 residues. The TCR sequence derives from an adult who received the AZD1222 COVID-19 vaccine. The chain employs TRBV6-1 and TRBJ1-6, with 7 bases fitting TRBD1. The sample in question was peripheral blood, obtained 28 days after the second AZD1222 dose. The CDR3 here is CASSEAGDSSYNSPLHF. The CDR3 DNA is TGTGCCAGCAGTGAAGCGGGGGACAGCTCCTATAATTCACCCCTCCACTTT.